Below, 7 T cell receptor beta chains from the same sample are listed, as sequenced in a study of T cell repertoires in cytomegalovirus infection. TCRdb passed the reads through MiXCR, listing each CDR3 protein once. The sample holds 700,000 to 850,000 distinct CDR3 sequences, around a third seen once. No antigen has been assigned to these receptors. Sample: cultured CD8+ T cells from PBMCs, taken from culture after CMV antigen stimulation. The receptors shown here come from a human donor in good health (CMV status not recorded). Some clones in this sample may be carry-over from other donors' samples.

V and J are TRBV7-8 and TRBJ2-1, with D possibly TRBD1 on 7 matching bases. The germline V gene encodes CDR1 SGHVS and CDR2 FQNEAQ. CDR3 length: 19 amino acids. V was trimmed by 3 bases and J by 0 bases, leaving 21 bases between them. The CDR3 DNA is TGTGCCAGCAGCTTCCCTTACAGGGGTCGGGGGAGCTCCTACAATGAGCAGTTCTTC. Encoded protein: CASSFPYRGRGSSYNEQFF.

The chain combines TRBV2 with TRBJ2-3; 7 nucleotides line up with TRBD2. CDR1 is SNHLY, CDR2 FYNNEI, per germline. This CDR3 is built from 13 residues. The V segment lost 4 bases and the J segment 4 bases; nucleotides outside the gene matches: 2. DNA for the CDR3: TGTGCCAGCAGTGTCCTAGCGGCAGATACGCAGTATTTT. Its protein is CASSVLAADTQYF. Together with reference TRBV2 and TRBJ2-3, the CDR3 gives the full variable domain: EPEVTQTPSHQVTQMGQEVILRCVPISNHLYFYWYRQILGQKVEFLVSFYNNEISEKSEIFDDQFSVERPDGSNFTLKIRSTKLEDSAMYFCASSVLAADTQYFGPGTRLTVL.

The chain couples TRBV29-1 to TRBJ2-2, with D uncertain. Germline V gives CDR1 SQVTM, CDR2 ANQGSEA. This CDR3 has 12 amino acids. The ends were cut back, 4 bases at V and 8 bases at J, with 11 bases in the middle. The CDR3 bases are TGCAGCGTTGCCCTCCCGGATGGGGAGCTGTTTTTT. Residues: CSVALPDGELFF.

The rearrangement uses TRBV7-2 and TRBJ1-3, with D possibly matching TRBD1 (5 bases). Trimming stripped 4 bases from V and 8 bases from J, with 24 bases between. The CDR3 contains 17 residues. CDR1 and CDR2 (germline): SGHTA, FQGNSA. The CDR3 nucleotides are TGTGCCAGCAGCTATCACGTCGCAGGGTACCCAGAGGACACCATATATTTT. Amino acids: CASSYHVAGYPEDTIYF.

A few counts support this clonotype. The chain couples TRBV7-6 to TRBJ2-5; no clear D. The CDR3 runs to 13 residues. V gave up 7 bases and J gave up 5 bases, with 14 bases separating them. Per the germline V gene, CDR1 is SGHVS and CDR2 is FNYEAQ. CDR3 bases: TGTGCCAGCACCCCTGAGCTCGAGGAGACCCAGTACTTC. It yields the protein CASTPELEETQYF.

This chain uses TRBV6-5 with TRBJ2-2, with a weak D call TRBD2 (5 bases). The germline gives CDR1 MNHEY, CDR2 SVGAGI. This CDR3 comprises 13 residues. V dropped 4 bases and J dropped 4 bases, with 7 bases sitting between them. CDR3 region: CASSWEITGELFF. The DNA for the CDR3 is TGTGCCAGCAGTTGGGAGATCACCGGGGAGCTGTTTTTT.

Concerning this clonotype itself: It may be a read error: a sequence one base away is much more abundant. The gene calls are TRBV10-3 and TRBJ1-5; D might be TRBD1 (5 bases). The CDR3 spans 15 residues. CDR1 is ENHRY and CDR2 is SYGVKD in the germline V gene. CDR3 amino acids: CTISLSGDPNQPQHF. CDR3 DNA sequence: TGTACCATCAGTCTTTCGGGGGACCCCAATCAGCCCCAGCATTTT.